This entry lists 21 T cell receptor beta chains sequenced from one sample in a study of human T cells and chemical hapten exposure. Time point of the sample: healthy volunteer bleed at 6 weeks. RNA extraction used unfractionated whole blood as the source of total RNA. TCRdb re-called the RACE reads through MiXCR, storing one row per CDR3 protein. Among tens of thousands of distinct CDR3 sequences listed, roughly 8.6% were seen once. The sample was whole blood. The origin of the receptors is a male donor in good health. Some clones in this sample may be carry-over from other donors' samples.

As concerns this clonotype: The junction does not match germline at one end; this may be a read error. This chain joins TRBV7-2 and TRBJ1-2; D is unresolved. The V gene's germline CDR1 is SGHTA and CDR2 FQGNSA. This CDR3 has 13 amino acids. The CDR3 bases are TGTGCCAGCAGCTTAACGGAGTACTATGGCCACACCTTC. This gives the protein CASSLTEYYGHTF.

This clonotype was seen a handful of times. The DNA is omitted, as the CDR3 cannot be located on it reliably, and the CDR3 follows TCRdb's listing. The chain uses TRBV12-3 or TRBV12-4 and TRBJ2-1; the DNA was not compared with TRBD2, the D call given in the table. The CDR3 spans 19 amino acids, including both terminal residues. This CDR3 reads CASSSSNPSGGSSYNEQFF.

This clonotype was seen more than once but under ten times. The rearrangement uses TRBV12-3 or TRBV12-4 and TRBJ2-7; TRBD2 might be the D (6 bases). The CDR3 is 14 amino acids. Trimming left V 8 bases short and J 3 bases short, with 17 bases between. This chain's CDR3 is CASRPGGTGYEQYF. The CDR3 DNA reads as TGTGCCAGCCGCCCCGGAGGGACGGGCTACGAGCAGTACTTC.

This rearrangement joins TRBV5-1 to TRBJ2-7; TRBD1 matches at 7 bases. This CDR3 region has 12 residues. Germline assignment: CDR1 SGHRS and CDR2 YFSETQ. The V segment lost 3 bases and the J segment 4 bases; nucleotides outside the gene matches: 1. The CDR3 coding sequence is TGCGCCAGCAGCTCGACAGGGTACGAGCAGTACTTC. The encoded protein is CASSSTGYEQYF.

The chain has TRBV7-2 and TRBJ1-5, with a tentative D call TRBD1 (6 bases). There are 15 residues in the CDR3. Germline V gene sequence: CDR1 SGHTA, CDR2 FQGNSA. V lost 7 bases and J 1 base, leaving 14 bases between the germline ends. CDR3 DNA: TGTGCCAGCAATCCATTAGGGGGAAGCAATCAGCCCCAGCATTTT. This sequence encodes CASNPLGGSNQPQHF. Looking up the rest from reference TRBV7-2 and TRBJ1-5 gives the full variable domain: GAGVSQSPSNKVTEKGKDVELRCDPISGHTALYWYRQSLGQGLEFLIYFQGNSAPDKSGLPSDRFSAERTGGSVSTLTIQRTQQEDSAVYLCASNPLGGSNQPQHFGDGTRLSIL.

The J gene is TRBJ2-7, the V gene TRBV4-2, with TRBD1 as a possible D gene (6 bases). Germline V gene data show CDR1 as LGHNA and CDR2 as YNFKEQ. The CDR3 covers 16 residues. V lost 0 bases and J lost 0, with 12 bases in between. CDR3 DNA sequence: TGTGCCAGCAGCCAAGATCTAGGGGACAACTCCTACGAGCAGTACTTC. Protein product: CASSQDLGDNSYEQYF.

This clonotype was observed a handful of times. The V call is TRBV4-2, the J call TRBJ1-5; 7 bases agree with TRBD1. The germline V gene encodes CDR1 LGHNA and CDR2 YNFKEQ. With V trimmed by 1 base and J by 1 base, 7 bases remained unmatched. The CDR3 contains 17 residues. The CDR3 here is CASSQATGASSNQPQHF. The CDR3 DNA is TGTGCCAGCAGCCAAGCTACAGGGGCTAGCAGCAATCAGCCCCAGCATTTT.

This clonotype has more than one count but fewer than ten. The rearrangement joins TRBV11-1 to TRBJ2-7, with D tentatively TRBD1 (6 bases). CDR3 length equals 15 residues. V dropped 5 bases and J dropped 3 bases, with 17 bases sitting between them. Germline V CDR1 and CDR2: SGHAT, FQDESV (reference sequence). CDR3 region: CASSPGGYKRYEQYF. CDR3 DNA: TGTGCCAGCAGCCCTGGGGGCTATAAACGCTACGAGCAGTACTTC.

This clonotype was observed a handful of times. The chain joins TRBV12-3 or TRBV12-4 to TRBJ1-1; D is possibly TRBD1 (6 bases). With 6 bases removed from V and 11 bases from J, the gap between germline ends came to 16 bases. The CDR3 runs 12 residues. CDR3 in DNA: TGTGCCAGCAGCCTGGACAGCCTCGGGGCTTTCTTT. Encoded protein: CASSLDSLGAFF.

This clonotype was seen more than once but under ten times. The genes are TRBV12-3 or TRBV12-4 and TRBJ2-2, with a possible D match to TRBD2 (5 bases). Trimming shortened V by 8 bases and J by 5 bases, and 15 bases separated the two germline ends. The CDR3 sequence is 14 residues long. This CDR3 is CASREGRRTGELFF. The CDR3 bases are TGTGCCAGCCGAGAGGGAAGGAGGACCGGGGAGCTGTTTTTT.

This chain uses TRBV5-1 with TRBJ1-1; D gene unclear. CDR3 length: 13 residues. Between the trimmed V and J ends, which lost 0 bases and 1 base, there was a span of 4 bases. CDR1 is SGHRS, CDR2 YFSETQ, per germline. CDR3 DNA: TGCGCCAGCAGCTTGGAAGGGAACACTGAAGCTTTCTTT. Protein product: CASSLEGNTEAFF.

This clonotype was detected ten times or more. The limits of the CDR3 on the DNA are not certain, so only TCRdb's listed CDR3 is given. This chain joins TRBV9 and TRBJ2-7. Germline V gene lookup returns CDR1 SGDLS and CDR2 YYNGEE. The CDR3 is 12 residues long, counting both termini. CDR3 loop: CASSVASGSKYF.

The CDR3 protein is CASSQVLREVLMDEQFF. CDR3 DNA: TGCGCCAGCAGCCAAGTATTGCGGGAGGTATTAATGGATGAGCAGTTCTTC. The rearrangement uses TRBV4-1 and TRBJ2-1; 8 bases map to TRBD2. The CDR3 covers 17 residues. Germline values: CDR1 MGHRA, CDR2 YSYEKL. V lost 1 base to trimming and J lost 8 bases; unmatched junction nucleotides: 13.

This clonotype appeared many times. This rearrangement joins TRBV7-9 to TRBJ1-6, with unresolved D. The CDR3 covers 12 residues. Per germline, CDR1 SEHNR and CDR2 FQNEAQ (reference sequence). V lost 4 bases to trimming and J lost 11 bases, with 9 bases between them. CDR3 in DNA: TGTGCCAGCAGCTGGGCCGCAGCACCCCTCCACTTT. As protein: CASSWAAAPLHF.

This chain links TRBV20-1 with TRBJ1-1; D gene ambiguous. Per the germline V gene, CDR1 is DFQATT and CDR2 is SNEGSKA (reference sequence). The CDR3 loop spans 13 amino acids. Trimming removed 0 bases at V and 4 bases at J, with 9 bases between. CDR3 DNA sequence: TGCAGTGCTAGAGATGAGGCGCCCACTGAAGCTTTCTTT. The encoded protein is CSARDEAPTEAFF.

This clonotype has a count of ten or more. The chain combines TRBV20-1 with TRBJ2-1, with 8 positions matching TRBD2. The CDR3 runs 15 residues. CDR1 is DFQATT, CDR2 SNEGSKA, per germline (reference sequence). Trimming took 5 bases from V and 4 from J; bases not matched to a gene: 10. CDR3 region: CSAPRSGGPYNEQFF. CDR3 coding DNA: TGCAGTGCTCCTAGGTCGGGAGGGCCTTACAATGAGCAGTTCTTC.

The chain recombines TRBV12-3 or TRBV12-4 with TRBJ2-3; D may correspond to TRBD1 or TRBD2 (6 bases each). The CDR3 totals 16 residues. Between the trimmed V and J ends, which lost 7 bases and 2 bases, there was a span of 19 bases. CDR3: CASTKRHGGNTDTQYF. The DNA for the CDR3 is TGTGCCAGCACTAAACGACACGGGGGCAACACAGATACGCAGTATTTT.

This clonotype was recorded many times. The DNA of the CDR3 is TGCGCCAGCAGTGTGGACAGGGACCAGTACTTC. As protein: CASSVDRDQYF. The chain employs TRBV5-1 and TRBJ2-5, with 8 nucleotides matching TRBD1. V gave up 5 bases and J gave up 10 bases; unmatched junction bases: 4. The CDR3 consists of 11 residues. Germline-derived CDR1 and CDR2 are SGHRS and YFSETQ.

At least ten counts were recorded for this clonotype. The CDR3 region has the DNA TGTGCCAGCAGTTCCCGGACGCCGGGACAAGCCTACAATGAGCAGTTCTTC. Protein sequence: CASSSRTPGQAYNEQFF. This chain connects TRBV6-2 or TRBV6-3 to TRBJ2-1, with a weak D call TRBD1 (6 bases). This CDR3 is built from 17 residues. CDR1 is MNHEY, CDR2 SVGEGT, per germline. Trimming pared 4 bases from V and 2 bases from J, leaving 18 bases between.

The chain uses TRBV5-6 and TRBJ2-5, with D unclear. Trimming left V 0 bases short and J 2 bases short, with 5 bases between. This CDR3 has 13 residues. Germline assignment: CDR1 SGHDT and CDR2 YYEEEE. The CDR3 loop reads CASSLEFQETQYF. In DNA form, the CDR3 reads TGTGCCAGCAGCTTGGAGTTTCAAGAGACCCAGTACTTC.

This clonotype was seen repeatedly, ten times or more. CDR3 region: CASSSGLAGVEQFF. CDR3 nucleotide sequence: TGCGCCAGCAGCTCGGGACTAGCGGGAGTTGAGCAGTTCTTC. The V call is TRBV5-1, the J call TRBJ2-1; TRBD2 matches 14 bases. The CDR3 has 14 residues. CDR1 and CDR2 from the germline V gene are SGHRS and YFSETQ. The V segment lost 3 bases and the J segment 9 bases; nucleotides outside the gene matches: 2.